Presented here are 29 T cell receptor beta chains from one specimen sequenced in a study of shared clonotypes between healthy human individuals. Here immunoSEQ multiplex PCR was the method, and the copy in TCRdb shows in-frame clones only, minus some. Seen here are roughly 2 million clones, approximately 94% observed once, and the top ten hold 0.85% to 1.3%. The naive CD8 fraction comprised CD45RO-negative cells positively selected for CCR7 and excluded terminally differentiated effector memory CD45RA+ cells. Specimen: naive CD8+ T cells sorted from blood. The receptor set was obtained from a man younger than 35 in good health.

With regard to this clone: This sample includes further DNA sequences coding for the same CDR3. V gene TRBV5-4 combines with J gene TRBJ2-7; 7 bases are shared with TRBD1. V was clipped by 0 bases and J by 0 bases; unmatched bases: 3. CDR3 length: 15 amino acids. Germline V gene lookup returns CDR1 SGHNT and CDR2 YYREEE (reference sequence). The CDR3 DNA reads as TGTGCCAGCAGCTTGGGACAGGGAAGCTCCTACGAGCAGTACTTC. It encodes CASSLGQGSSYEQYF.

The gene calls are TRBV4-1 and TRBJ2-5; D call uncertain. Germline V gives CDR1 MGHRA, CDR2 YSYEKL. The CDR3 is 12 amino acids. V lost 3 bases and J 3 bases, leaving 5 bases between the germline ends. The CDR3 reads CASSQGKETQYF. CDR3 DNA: TGCGCCAGCAGCCAGGGGAAAGAGACCCAGTACTTC.

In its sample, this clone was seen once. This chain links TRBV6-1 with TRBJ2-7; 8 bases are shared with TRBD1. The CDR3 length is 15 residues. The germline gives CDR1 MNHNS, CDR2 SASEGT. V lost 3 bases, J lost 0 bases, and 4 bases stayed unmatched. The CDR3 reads CASSEGQDISYEQYF. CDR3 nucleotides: TGTGCCAGCAGTGAGGGACAGGATATCTCCTACGAGCAGTACTTC.

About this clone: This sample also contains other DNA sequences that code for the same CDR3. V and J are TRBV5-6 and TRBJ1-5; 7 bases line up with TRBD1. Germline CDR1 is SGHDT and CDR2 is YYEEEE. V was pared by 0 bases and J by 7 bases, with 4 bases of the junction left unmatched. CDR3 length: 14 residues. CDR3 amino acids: CASSLGQGGQPQHF. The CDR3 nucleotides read TGTGCCAGCAGCTTGGGACAGGGCGGGCAGCCCCAGCATTTT.

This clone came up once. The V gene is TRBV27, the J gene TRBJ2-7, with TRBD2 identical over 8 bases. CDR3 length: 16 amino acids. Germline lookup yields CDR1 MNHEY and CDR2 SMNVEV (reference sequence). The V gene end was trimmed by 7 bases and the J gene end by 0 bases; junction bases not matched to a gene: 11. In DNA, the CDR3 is TGTGCCAGCACCCCTTCTAGCGGGCACTACTCCTACGAGCAGTACTTC. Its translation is CASTPSSGHYSYEQYF.

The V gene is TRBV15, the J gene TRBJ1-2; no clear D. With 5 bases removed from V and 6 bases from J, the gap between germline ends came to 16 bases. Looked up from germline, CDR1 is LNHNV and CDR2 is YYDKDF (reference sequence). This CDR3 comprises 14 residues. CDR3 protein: CATSPLVRWHGYTF. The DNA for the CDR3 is TGTGCCACCAGCCCCTTGGTGAGATGGCATGGCTACACCTTC.

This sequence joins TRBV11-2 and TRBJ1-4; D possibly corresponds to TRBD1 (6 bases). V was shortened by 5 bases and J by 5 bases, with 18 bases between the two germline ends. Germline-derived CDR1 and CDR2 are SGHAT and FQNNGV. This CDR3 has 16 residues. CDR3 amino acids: CASSPRVGGANEKLFF. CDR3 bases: TGTGCCAGCAGCCCGCGGGTCGGGGGGGCCAATGAAAAACTGTTTTTT.

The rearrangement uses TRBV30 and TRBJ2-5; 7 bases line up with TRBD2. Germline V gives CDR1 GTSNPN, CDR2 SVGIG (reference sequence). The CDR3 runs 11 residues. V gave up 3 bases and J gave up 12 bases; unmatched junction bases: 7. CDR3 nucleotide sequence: TGTGCCTGGAGCCTAGCGGAACCAGAGTACTTC. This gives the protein CAWSLAEPEYF.

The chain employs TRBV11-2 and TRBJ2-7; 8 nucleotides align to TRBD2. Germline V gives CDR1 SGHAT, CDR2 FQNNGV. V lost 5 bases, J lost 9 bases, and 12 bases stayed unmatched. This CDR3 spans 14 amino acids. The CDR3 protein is CASSPTTSAPLQYF. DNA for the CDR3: TGTGCCAGCAGCCCAACGACTAGCGCCCCGTTGCAGTACTTC.

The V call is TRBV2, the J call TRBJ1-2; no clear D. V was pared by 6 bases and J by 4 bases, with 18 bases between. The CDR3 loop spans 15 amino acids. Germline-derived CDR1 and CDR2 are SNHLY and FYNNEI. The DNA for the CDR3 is TGTGCCAGCAGCGTAAGCCTGGGTACGGCCTATGGCTACACCTTC. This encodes CASSVSLGTAYGYTF.

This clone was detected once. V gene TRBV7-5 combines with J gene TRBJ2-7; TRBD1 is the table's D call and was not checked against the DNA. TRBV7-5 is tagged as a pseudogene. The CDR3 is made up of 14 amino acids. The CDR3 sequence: CARSWGLAPYEQYF. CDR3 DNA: TGTGCCAGAAGCTGGGGGCTTGCCCCCTACGAGCAGTACTTC.

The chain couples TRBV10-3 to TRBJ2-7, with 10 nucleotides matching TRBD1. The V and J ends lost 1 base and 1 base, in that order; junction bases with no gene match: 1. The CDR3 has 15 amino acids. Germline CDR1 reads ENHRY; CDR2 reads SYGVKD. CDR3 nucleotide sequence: TGTGCCATCAGTGAGTGGGACAGGGGATCCTACGAGCAGTACTTC. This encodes CAISEWDRGSYEQYF.

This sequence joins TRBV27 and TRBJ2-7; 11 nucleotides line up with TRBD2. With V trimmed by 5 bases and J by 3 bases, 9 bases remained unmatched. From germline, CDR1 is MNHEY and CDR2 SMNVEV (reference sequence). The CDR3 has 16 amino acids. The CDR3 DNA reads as TGTGCCAGCAGTCTACTAGCGGGAGTGGAAGACTACGAGCAGTACTTC. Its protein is CASSLLAGVEDYEQYF.

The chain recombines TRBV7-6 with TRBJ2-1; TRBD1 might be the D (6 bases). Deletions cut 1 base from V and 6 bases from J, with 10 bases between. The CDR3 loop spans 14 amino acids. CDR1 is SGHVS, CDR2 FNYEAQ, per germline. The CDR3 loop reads CASSLVTGFNEQFF. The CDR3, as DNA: TGTGCCAGCAGCTTAGTCACAGGGTTCAATGAGCAGTTCTTC. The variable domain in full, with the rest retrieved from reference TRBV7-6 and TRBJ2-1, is GAGVSQSPRYKVTKRGQDVALRCDPISGHVSLYWYRQALGQGPEFLTYFNYEAQQDKSGLPNDRFSAERPEGSISTLTIQRTEQRDSAMYRCASSLVTGFNEQFFGPGTRLTVL.

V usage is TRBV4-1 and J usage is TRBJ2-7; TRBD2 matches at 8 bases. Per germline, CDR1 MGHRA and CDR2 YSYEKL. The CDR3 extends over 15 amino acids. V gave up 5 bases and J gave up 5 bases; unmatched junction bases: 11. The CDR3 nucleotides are TGCGCCAGCAGCGCCCCCGAGCGGGGGACCCACGAGCAGTACTTC. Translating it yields CASSAPERGTHEQYF.

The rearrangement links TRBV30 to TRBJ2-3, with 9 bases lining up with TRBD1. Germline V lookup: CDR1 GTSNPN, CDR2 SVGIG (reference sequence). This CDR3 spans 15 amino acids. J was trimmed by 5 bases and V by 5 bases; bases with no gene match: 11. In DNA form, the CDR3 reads TGTGCCTGGGAAATCACGGGACAGGGTATAGATACGCAGTATTTT. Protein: CAWEITGQGIDTQYF.

The CDR3 loop reads CASSNTATGFGNEQFF. As DNA, the CDR3 is TGTGCCAGCAGTAACACCGCGACAGGGTTTGGAAATGAGCAGTTCTTC. The V gene is TRBV27, the J gene TRBJ2-1, with 7 bases that match TRBD1. V lost 5 bases and J lost 7; bases outside the gene matches: 14. The CDR3 is 16 amino acids. The germline V gene encodes CDR1 MNHEY and CDR2 SMNVEV (reference sequence).

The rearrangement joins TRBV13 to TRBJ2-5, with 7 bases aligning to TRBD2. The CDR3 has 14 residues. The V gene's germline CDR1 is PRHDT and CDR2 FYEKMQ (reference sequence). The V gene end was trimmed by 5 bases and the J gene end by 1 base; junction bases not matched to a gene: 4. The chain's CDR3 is CASSPGTTQETQYF. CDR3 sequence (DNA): TGTGCCAGCAGCCCCGGGACTACCCAAGAGACCCAGTACTTC.

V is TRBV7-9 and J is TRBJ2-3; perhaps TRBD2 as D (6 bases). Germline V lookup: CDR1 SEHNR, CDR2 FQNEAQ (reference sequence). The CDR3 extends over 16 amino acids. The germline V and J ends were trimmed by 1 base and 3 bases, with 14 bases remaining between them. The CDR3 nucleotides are TGTGCCAGCAGCTTAGGGTGGGACTCCATAACAGATACGCAGTATTTT. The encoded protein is CASSLGWDSITDTQYF.

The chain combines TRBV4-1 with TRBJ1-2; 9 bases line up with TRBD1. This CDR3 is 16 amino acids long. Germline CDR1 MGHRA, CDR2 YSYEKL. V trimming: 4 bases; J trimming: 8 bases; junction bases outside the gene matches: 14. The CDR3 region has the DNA TGCGCCAGCAGCCTATCCCCGGGACAGGGCTTAGGGGGCTACACCTTC. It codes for CASSLSPGQGLGGYTF.

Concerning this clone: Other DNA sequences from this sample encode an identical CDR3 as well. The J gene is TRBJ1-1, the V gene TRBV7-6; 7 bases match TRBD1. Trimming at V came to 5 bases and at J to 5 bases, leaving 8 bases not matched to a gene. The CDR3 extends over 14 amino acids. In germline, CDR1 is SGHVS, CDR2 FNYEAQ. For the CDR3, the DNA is TGTGCCAGCAGCCCAGGGGGGGCTTGGACTGAAGCTTTCTTT. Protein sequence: CASSPGGAWTEAFF.

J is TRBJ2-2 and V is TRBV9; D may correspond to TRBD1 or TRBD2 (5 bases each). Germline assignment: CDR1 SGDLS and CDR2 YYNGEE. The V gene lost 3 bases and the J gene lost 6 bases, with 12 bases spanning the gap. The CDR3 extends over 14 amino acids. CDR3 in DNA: TGTGCCAGCAGCGAGGTAGAGGGGCCCGGGGAGCTGTTTTTT. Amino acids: CASSEVEGPGELFF.

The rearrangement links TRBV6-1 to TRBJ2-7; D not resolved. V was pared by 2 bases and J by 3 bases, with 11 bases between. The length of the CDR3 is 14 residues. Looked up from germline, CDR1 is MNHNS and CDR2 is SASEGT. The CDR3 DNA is TGTGCCAGCAGTGAATCGCCAGAGAGCTACGAGCAGTACTTC. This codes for CASSESPESYEQYF.

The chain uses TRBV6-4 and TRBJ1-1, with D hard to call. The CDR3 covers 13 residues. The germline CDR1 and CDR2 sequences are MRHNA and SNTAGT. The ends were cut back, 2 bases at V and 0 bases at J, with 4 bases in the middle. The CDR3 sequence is CASSDDMNTEAFF. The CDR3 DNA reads TGTGCCAGCAGTGACGACATGAACACTGAAGCTTTCTTT.

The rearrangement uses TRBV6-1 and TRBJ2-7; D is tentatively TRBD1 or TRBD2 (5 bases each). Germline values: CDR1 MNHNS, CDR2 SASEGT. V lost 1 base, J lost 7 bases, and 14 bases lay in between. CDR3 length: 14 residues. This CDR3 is CASSEEAEWGEQYF. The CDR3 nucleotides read TGTGCCAGCAGTGAAGAGGCGGAGTGGGGGGAGCAGTACTTC.

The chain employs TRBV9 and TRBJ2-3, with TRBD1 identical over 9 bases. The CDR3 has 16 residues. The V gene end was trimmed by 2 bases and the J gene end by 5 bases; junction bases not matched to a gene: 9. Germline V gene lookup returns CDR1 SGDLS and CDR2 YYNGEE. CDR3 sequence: CASSVDRGDGVDTQYF. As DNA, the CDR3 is TGTGCCAGCAGCGTTGACAGGGGGGACGGTGTAGATACGCAGTATTTT.

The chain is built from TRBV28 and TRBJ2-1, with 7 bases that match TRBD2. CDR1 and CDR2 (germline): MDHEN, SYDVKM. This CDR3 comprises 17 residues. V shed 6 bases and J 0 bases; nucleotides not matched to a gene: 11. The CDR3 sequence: CASRGAGVTSSYNEQFF. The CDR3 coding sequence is TGTGCCAGCAGAGGTGCGGGGGTGACCAGCTCCTACAATGAGCAGTTCTTC.

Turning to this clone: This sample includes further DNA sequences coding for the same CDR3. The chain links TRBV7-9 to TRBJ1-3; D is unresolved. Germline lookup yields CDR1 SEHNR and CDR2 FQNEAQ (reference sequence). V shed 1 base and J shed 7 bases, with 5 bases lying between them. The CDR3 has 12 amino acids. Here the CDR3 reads CASSLEGNTIYF. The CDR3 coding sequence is TGTGCCAGCAGCTTAGAGGGTAACACCATATATTTT.

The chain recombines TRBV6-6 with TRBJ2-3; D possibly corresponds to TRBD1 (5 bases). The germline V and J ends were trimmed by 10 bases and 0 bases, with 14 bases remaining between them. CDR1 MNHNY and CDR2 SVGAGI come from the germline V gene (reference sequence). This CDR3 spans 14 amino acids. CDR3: CATSTATSTDTQYF. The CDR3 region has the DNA TGTGCCACTTCGACAGCCACTAGCACAGATACGCAGTATTTT.